Each of the 29 T cell receptor beta chains below was sequenced from the same sample in a study of T cell responses to AZD1222 COVID-19 vaccine. Sequenced by immunoSEQ multiplex PCR; TCRdb stores in-frame clones only, minus some. Of about 84,000 clones in the sample, approximately 88% are singletons; the top ten hold roughly 12%. The source was peripheral blood, collected 28 days after the second AZD1222 dose. The receptors were gathered from an adult who received the AZD1222 COVID-19 vaccine.

V usage is TRBV7-3 and J usage is TRBJ2-7; D may be TRBD1 or TRBD2 (6 bases each). The CDR3 covers 15 residues. Trimming stripped 2 bases from V and 3 bases from J, with 14 bases between. CDR1 SGHTA and CDR2 FQGTGA come from the germline V gene. The DNA of the CDR3 is TGTGCCAGCAGCTTACACGGGGGCGCAGACTACGAGCAGTACTTC. It translates to CASSLHGGADYEQYF.

The chain uses TRBV4-3 and TRBJ1-3; D perhaps matches TRBD1 (5 bases). The length of the CDR3 is 14 residues. V dropped 1 base and J dropped 8 bases, with 12 bases sitting between them. Germline V gene data show CDR1 as LGHNA and CDR2 as YSLEER. CDR3 coding DNA: TGCGCCAGCAGCCAAGGGACAAGGAGGGACACCATATATTTT. It translates to CASSQGTRRDTIYF.

This chain connects TRBV2 to TRBJ1-2; D may be TRBD1 (5 bases). The germline V gene has CDR1 SNHLY and CDR2 FYNNEI. The CDR3 has 14 amino acids. The ends were cut back, 1 base at V and 3 bases at J, with 9 bases in the middle. CDR3 loop: CASSEVMGDYGYTF. The CDR3, as DNA: TGTGCCAGCAGTGAAGTTATGGGGGACTATGGCTACACCTTC.

The chain joins TRBV4-3 to TRBJ1-1; D not certain. Germline assignment: CDR1 LGHNA and CDR2 YSLEER. Deletions cut 1 base from V and 4 bases from J, with 13 bases between. The CDR3 is made up of 15 amino acids. The CDR3 nucleotides are TGCGCCAGCAGCCAAGGGCCACCCTTGAGCACTGAAGCTTTCTTT. Translation: CASSQGPPLSTEAFF.

The chain has TRBV5-1 and TRBJ1-6; 8 bases are shared with TRBD1. The length of the CDR3 is 16 residues. With V trimmed by 2 bases and J by 5 bases, 6 bases remained unmatched. Looked up from germline, CDR1 is SGHRS and CDR2 is YFSETQ. DNA for the CDR3: TGCGCCAGCAGCTTCCTAGGACAGGGTAATAATTCACCCCTCCACTTT. Translation gives CASSFLGQGNNSPLHF.

This clone was counted a single time. This sequence joins TRBV27 and TRBJ1-2; D remains unclear. The CDR3 loop spans 14 amino acids. The germline CDR1 and CDR2 sequences are MNHEY and SMNVEV (reference sequence). V was trimmed by 5 bases and J by 8 bases, leaving 18 bases between them. CDR3 sequence (DNA): TGTGCCAGCAGTAAGCCGACTCCCCCCTACGGCTACACCTTC. Translation: CASSKPTPPYGYTF.

This chain connects TRBV6-5 to TRBJ2-7, with 9 bases aligning to TRBD1. This CDR3 comprises 13 residues. Looked up from germline, CDR1 is MNHEY and CDR2 is SVGAGI. Germline trimming cut 7 bases from V and 4 bases from J; bases unmatched to any gene: 5. The DNA of the CDR3 is TGTGCCAGCACCAGGGGACAGGGATACGAGCAGTACTTC. Translating it yields CASTRGQGYEQYF.

In its sample, this clone was seen a few times. This chain uses TRBV7-9 with TRBJ2-2; D is perhaps TRBD1 or TRBD2 (5 bases each). The CDR3 length is 14 residues. The V gene's germline CDR1 is SEHNR and CDR2 FQNEAQ (reference sequence). The V and J ends lost 6 bases and 6 bases respectively, with 14 bases between them. This CDR3 reads CASRGTVPSGELFF. As DNA, the CDR3 is TGTGCCAGCAGGGGGACGGTTCCCTCCGGGGAGCTGTTTTTT.

V and J are TRBV7-3 and TRBJ1-1; D not certain. The CDR3 contains 13 residues. Per germline, CDR1 SGHTA and CDR2 FQGTGA. The V and J ends lost 3 bases and 0 bases respectively, with 5 bases between them. The CDR3 DNA follows: TGTGCCAGCAGCTTTGCAATGAACACTGAAGCTTTCTTT. Its protein is CASSFAMNTEAFF.

The rearrangement joins TRBV30 to TRBJ1-2, with D possibly being TRBD1 (5 bases). CDR1 is GTSNPN and CDR2 is SVGIG in the germline V gene (reference sequence). The V gene lost 3 bases and the J gene lost 8 bases, with 22 bases spanning the gap. The CDR3 contains 15 residues. CDR3 residues: CAWSLGDPPSDGYTF. The DNA for the CDR3 is TGTGCCTGGAGCTTAGGGGACCCACCTTCCGACGGCTACACCTTC.

This CDR3 is CAGSPRGGYGYTF. In nucleotides, the CDR3 is TGTGCCGGATCCCCCCGGGGGGGCTATGGCTACACCTTC. The chain links TRBV5-8 to TRBJ1-2; weak D call: TRBD1 (5 bases). This CDR3 region has 13 residues. V gave up 10 bases and J gave up 4 bases, with 17 bases separating them. CDR1 is SGHTS and CDR2 is YDEGEE in the germline V gene.

The chain combines TRBV28 with TRBJ2-7; D possibly matches TRBD1 or TRBD2 (6 bases each). The germline V and J ends were trimmed by 9 bases and 3 bases, with 15 bases remaining between them. Germline V gene sequence: CDR1 MDHEN, CDR2 SYDVKM. This CDR3 has 13 residues. The CDR3 DNA follows: TGTGCCAGTGAAAGGGGGGTTCACTACGAGCAGTACTTC. It encodes CASERGVHYEQYF.

V is TRBV7-2 and J is TRBJ2-7; D possibly corresponds to TRBD1 (6 bases). V lost 5 bases to trimming and J lost 7 bases, with 18 bases between them. The CDR3 contains 14 residues. The germline CDR1 and CDR2 sequences are SGHTA and FQGNSA. CDR3 protein: CASSRDTSSMEQYF. In DNA form, the CDR3 reads TGTGCCAGCAGCCGGGACACGTCTTCTATGGAGCAGTACTTC.

The genes are TRBV12-3 or TRBV12-4 and TRBJ2-2; possible D gene TRBD1, 5 bases. The CDR3 runs 12 residues. The V gene lost 3 bases and the J gene lost 8 bases, with 7 bases spanning the gap. CDR3: CASSLTVGELFF. CDR3 DNA: TGTGCCAGCAGTTTGACAGTTGGGGAGCTGTTTTTT.

The gene calls are TRBV6-2 or TRBV6-3 and TRBJ1-2, with D unresolved. V dropped 2 bases and J dropped 0 bases, with 7 bases sitting between them. The CDR3 totals 14 residues. Per germline, CDR1 MNHEY and CDR2 SVGEGT. CDR3 loop: CASSYVQANYGYTF. The CDR3, as DNA: TGTGCCAGCAGTTACGTGCAGGCTAACTATGGCTACACCTTC.

As regards this clone: At one of its ends the junction is not consistent with the germline gene, which may arise from a read error. This chain joins TRBV5-6 and TRBJ1-3; D remains ambiguous. Germline V gene lookup returns CDR1 SGHDT and CDR2 YYEEEE. The CDR3 has 15 amino acids. The CDR3 DNA reads TGTGCCAGCAGCACCCGGAGGGAATCTGAAAACACCATATATTTT. Its translation: CASSTRRESENTIYF.

This chain connects TRBV19 to TRBJ2-7; weak D call: TRBD1 (5 bases). Trimming removed 7 bases at V and 1 base at J, with 26 bases between. Germline V gene sequence: CDR1 LNHDA, CDR2 SQIVND (reference sequence). The CDR3 is 18 amino acids. CDR3 amino acids: CASTIKGARQGLSYEQYF. For the CDR3, the DNA is TGTGCCAGTACCATAAAAGGGGCCAGGCAGGGATTATCCTACGAGCAGTACTTC.

The chain uses TRBV7-9 and TRBJ2-7; the D call may be TRBD1 or TRBD2 (5 bases each). The germline gives CDR1 SEHNR, CDR2 FQNEAQ (reference sequence). The V and J ends lost 2 bases and 3 bases respectively, with 23 bases between them. CDR3 size: 18 residues. The CDR3: CASSLLPVGQRGVYEQYF. Here the CDR3 DNA reads TGTGCCAGCAGCTTACTGCCGGTAGGGCAGAGAGGGGTCTACGAGCAGTACTTC.

This rearrangement joins TRBV29-1 to TRBJ2-1; 7 positions match TRBD1. The CDR3 contains 16 residues. The V and J ends lost 6 bases and 2 bases, in that order; junction bases with no gene match: 13. The germline CDR1 and CDR2 sequences are SQVTM and ANQGSEA. CDR3 nucleotides: TGCAGCGTGACTTATAATACAGGGGATGCCTACAATGAGCAGTTCTTC. It encodes CSVTYNTGDAYNEQFF.

V usage is TRBV5-5 and J usage is TRBJ2-7; the D gene could be TRBD1 or TRBD2 (5 bases each). Trimming stripped 4 bases from V and 11 bases from J, with 16 bases between. Germline CDR1 SGHKS, CDR2 YYEKEE (reference sequence). The CDR3 runs 12 residues. CDR3 region: CASSAPDNGEYF. CDR3 in DNA: TGTGCCAGCAGCGCACCGGACAACGGGGAGTACTTC.

V and J are TRBV18 and TRBJ2-3; the match to TRBD1 covers 7 bases. CDR1 KGHSH and CDR2 LQKENI come from the germline V gene. Trimming removed 4 bases from V and 2 bases from J; junction bases left unmatched: 6. The CDR3 is made up of 15 amino acids. CDR3 nucleotides: TGTGCCAGCTCACTGAGGGGGCCGAACACAGATACGCAGTATTTT. Its translation: CASSLRGPNTDTQYF. The full variable domain, in which reference TRBV18 and TRBJ2-3 provide the parts outside the CDR3, is NAGVMQNPRHLVRRRGQEARLRCSPMKGHSHVYWYRQLPEEGLKFMVYLQKENIIDESGMPKERFSAEFPKEGPSILRIQQVVRGDSAAYFCASSLRGPNTDTQYFGPGTRLTVL.

In DNA form, the CDR3 reads TGTGCCAGCTCACCACCCCTTCAGAGGGGGCTAGAGACCCAGTACTTC. It is translated as CASSPPLQRGLETQYF. The chain uses TRBV18 and TRBJ2-5; 7 nucleotides match TRBD1. Losses at the gene ends were 0 bases for V and 4 bases for J; bases not matched to a gene: 8. The CDR3 spans 16 residues. Looked up from germline, CDR1 is KGHSH and CDR2 is LQKENI.

The V gene is TRBV18, the J gene TRBJ1-1, with a weak D call TRBD1 (6 bases). CDR3 length equals 13 residues. The ends were cut back, 5 bases at V and 6 bases at J, with 13 bases in the middle. The germline CDR1 and CDR2 sequences are KGHSH and LQKENI. CDR3 nucleotide sequence: TGTGCCAGCTCATCTCAGGGGCCAGCTGAAGCTTTCTTT. Amino acids: CASSSQGPAEAFF.

The V call is TRBV6-2 or TRBV6-3, the J call TRBJ1-2; unclear D gene. This CDR3 has 16 amino acids. Germline V gene data show CDR1 as MNHEY and CDR2 as SVGEGT. V was shortened by 6 bases and J by 5 bases, with 22 bases between the two germline ends. Written as DNA, the CDR3 is TGTGCCAGCAGCTCGGGCCCTTCTCTTCCTTCTTATGGCTACACCTTC. Translating it yields CASSSGPSLPSYGYTF.

This clone appeared a few times. The V call is TRBV4-1, the J call TRBJ1-5, with D possibly being TRBD1 (6 bases). Trimming removed 0 bases from V and 5 bases from J, with 11 bases in between. The CDR3 has 15 amino acids. Looked up from germline, CDR1 is MGHRA and CDR2 is YSYEKL. CDR3 sequence: CASSQDPDRHQPQHF. The CDR3 DNA reads TGCGCCAGCAGCCAAGATCCGGACAGACATCAGCCCCAGCATTTT.

The count of this clone is one. This rearrangement joins TRBV5-4 to TRBJ1-2, with D maybe TRBD1 (5 bases). Per germline, CDR1 SGHNT and CDR2 YYREEE (reference sequence). The CDR3 totals 13 residues. The V gene lost 0 bases and the J gene lost 8 bases, with 11 bases spanning the gap. CDR3 protein: CASSLVAGRGYTF. CDR3 sequence (DNA): TGTGCCAGCAGCTTGGTGGCAGGGAGGGGCTACACCTTC.

J is TRBJ2-7 and V is TRBV11-1, with D maybe TRBD2 (5 bases). In germline, CDR1 is SGHAT, CDR2 FQDESV (reference sequence). The ends were cut back, 1 base at V and 5 bases at J, with 12 bases in the middle. The CDR3 extends over 14 amino acids. The CDR3 region is CASSLDRGTNEQYF. The DNA of the CDR3 is TGTGCCAGCAGCTTAGACCGGGGTACCAACGAGCAGTACTTC. The full variable domain, in which reference TRBV11-1 and TRBJ2-7 provide the parts outside the CDR3, is EAEVAQSPRYKITEKSQAVAFWCDPISGHATLYWYRQILGQGPELLVQFQDESVVDDSQLPKDRFSAERLKGVDSTLKIQPAELGDSAMYLCASSLDRGTNEQYFGPGTRLTVT.

The chain has TRBV21-1 and TRBJ1-2; the listed D gene, TRBD1, was not tested against the DNA. TRBV21-1 constitutes a pseudogene. The CDR3 spans 17 residues. CDR3 sequence reads: CASTPGTGGSPNYGYTF. In nucleotides, the CDR3 is TGTGCCAGCACCCCCGGGACAGGGGGCTCCCCCAACTATGGCTACACCTTC.

The gene calls are TRBV28 and TRBJ2-1; no clear D gene. Germline lookup yields CDR1 MDHEN and CDR2 SYDVKM. This CDR3 is built from 12 residues. V lost 5 bases to trimming and J lost 3 bases, with 5 bases between them. The CDR3 DNA is TGTGCCAGCAGTGCCTTCTACAATGAGCAGTTCTTC. This gives the protein CASSAFYNEQFF.